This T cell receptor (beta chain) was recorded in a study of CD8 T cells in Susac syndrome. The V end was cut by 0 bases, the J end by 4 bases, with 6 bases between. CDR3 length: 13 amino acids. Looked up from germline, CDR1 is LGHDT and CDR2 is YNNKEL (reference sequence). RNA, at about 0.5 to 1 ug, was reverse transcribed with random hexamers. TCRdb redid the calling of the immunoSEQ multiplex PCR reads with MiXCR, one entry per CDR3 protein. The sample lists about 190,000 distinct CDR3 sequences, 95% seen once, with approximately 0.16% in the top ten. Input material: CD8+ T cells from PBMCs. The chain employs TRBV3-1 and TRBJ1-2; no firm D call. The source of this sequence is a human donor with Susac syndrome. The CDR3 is CASSQDYVYGYTF. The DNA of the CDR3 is TGTGCCAGCAGCCAAGACTACGTCTATGGCTACACCTTC. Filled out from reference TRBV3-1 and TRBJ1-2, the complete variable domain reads DTAVSQTPKYLVTQMGNDKSIKCEQNLGHDTMYWYKQDSKKFLKIMFSYNNKELIINETVPNRFSPKSPDKAHLNLHINSLELGDSAVYFCASSQDYVYGYTFGSGTRLTVV.